The 16 T cell receptor beta chains reported below all come from one sample, sequenced in a study of CD8 T cells in Susac syndrome. Random hexamers primed reverse transcription of about 0.5 to 1 ug RNA. Using its own MiXCR run on the immunoSEQ multiplex PCR reads, TCRdb lists one record per CDR3 protein. The sample has just over 300,000 distinct CDR3 sequences, about 92% seen once; the top ten hold about 0.063%. Sequencing input: CD4+ T cells from PBMCs. Receptor source: a human donor with multiple sclerosis.

This clonotype was detected a few times. The V call is TRBV7-8, the J call TRBJ2-7, with 9 bases that match TRBD2. V dropped 1 base and J dropped 2; count of bases not matched to a gene: 3. Germline loops: CDR1 SGHVS, CDR2 FQNEAQ. The CDR3 runs to 15 residues. This CDR3 reads CASSLGGLAAYEQYF. The CDR3 DNA reads as TGTGCCAGCAGCTTAGGGGGACTAGCAGCCTACGAGCAGTACTTC.

The rearrangement joins TRBV11-2 to TRBJ2-5, with D possibly called TRBD1 or TRBD2 (6 bases each). Trimming cost V 0 bases and J 4 bases, with 9 bases left between them. CDR3 length equals 14 residues. Per germline, CDR1 SGHAT and CDR2 FQNNGV. The CDR3 DNA reads as TGTGCCAGCAGCTTAGATCGGGGGCGAGAGACCCAGTACTTC. Encoded protein: CASSLDRGRETQYF.

The chain couples TRBV30 to TRBJ1-2; D is perhaps TRBD1 (5 bases). Germline V CDR1 and CDR2: GTSNPN, SVGIG (reference sequence). The V end was cut by 0 bases, the J end by 0 bases, with 11 bases between. CDR3 length: 15 residues. The CDR3 loop is CAWSVQRTSNYGYTF. CDR3 coding DNA: TGTGCCTGGAGTGTACAGAGGACATCTAACTATGGCTACACCTTC.

The chain combines TRBV7-9 with TRBJ2-1, with no clear D. V was clipped by 2 bases and J by 9 bases, with 11 bases between them. CDR1 SEHNR and CDR2 FQNEAQ come from the germline V gene (reference sequence). CDR3 length: 13 residues. CDR3 bases: TGTGCCAGCAGCTTACGTCCGAGTAGTGAGCAGTTCTTC. It is translated as CASSLRPSSEQFF.

This clonotype came up once. The chain has TRBV6-5 and TRBJ1-4; 7 nucleotides align to TRBD1. This CDR3 comprises 15 residues. V lost 3 bases, J lost 4 bases, and 5 bases stayed unmatched. Looked up from germline, CDR1 is MNHEY and CDR2 is SVGAGI. CDR3 amino acids: CASSYRGQLNEKLFF. In DNA, the CDR3 is TGTGCCAGCAGTTATCGGGGACAGCTTAATGAAAAACTGTTTTTT.

The chain is built from TRBV4-2 and TRBJ1-5; 8 bases agree with TRBD1. Germline CDR1 LGHNA, CDR2 YNFKEQ. CDR3 length equals 14 residues. J lost 4 bases, V lost 1 base, and 0 bases had no gene match. The CDR3 DNA is TGTGCCAGCAGCCAAGGGGACAGGAATCAGCCCCAGCATTTT. This sequence encodes CASSQGDRNQPQHF.

This clonotype was seen a few times. The V gene is TRBV20-1, the J gene TRBJ2-7; TRBD1 is a possible D gene (6 bases). The germline V gene has CDR1 DFQATT and CDR2 SNEGSKA (reference sequence). V lost 6 bases, J lost 2 bases, and 14 bases lay in between. This CDR3 has 13 residues. DNA for the CDR3: TGCAGTGCCCGACAGACAGGAACCTACGAGCAGTACTTC. Translation: CSARQTGTYEQYF.

The count of this clonotype is one. The J gene is TRBJ1-2, the V gene TRBV10-1; D is unresolved. Germline V lookup: CDR1 WNHNN, CDR2 SYGVQD (reference sequence). V was trimmed by 3 bases and J by 2 bases, leaving 7 bases between them. CDR3 size: 13 residues. The CDR3 is CASSDRQNYGYTF. DNA for the CDR3: TGCGCCAGCAGTGACCGGCAGAACTATGGCTACACCTTC.

The J gene is TRBJ1-4, the V gene TRBV25-1; no clear D gene. V lost 3 bases and J lost 2, with 10 bases in between. The germline CDR1 and CDR2 sequences are MGHDK and SYGVNS. The CDR3 spans 15 residues. The CDR3 sequence: CASSDVHGTNEKLFF. In DNA, the CDR3 is TGTGCCAGCAGTGACGTACATGGGACTAATGAAAAACTGTTTTTT.

This clonotype was seen a single time. The chain links TRBV6-5 to TRBJ2-7; possible D gene TRBD1, 6 bases. CDR1 and CDR2 (germline): MNHEY, SVGAGI. V lost 1 base to trimming and J lost 3 bases, with 10 bases between them. This CDR3 spans 14 amino acids. In DNA, the CDR3 is TGTGCCAGCAGTTACTTGGCAGGGGACTACGAGCAGTACTTC. Protein product: CASSYLAGDYEQYF.

The chain uses TRBV5-1 and TRBJ2-5, with D perhaps being TRBD1 or TRBD2 (5 bases each). This CDR3 is built from 15 residues. Germline V gene lookup returns CDR1 SGHRS and CDR2 YFSETQ. Trimming stripped 4 bases from V and 5 bases from J, with 18 bases between. The CDR3 reads CASSVTPGQGETQYF. CDR3 bases: TGCGCCAGCAGCGTAACACCGGGGCAAGGGGAGACCCAGTACTTC. The full variable domain, its missing parts supplied by reference TRBV5-1 and TRBJ2-5, is KAGVTQTPRYLIKTRGQQVTLSCSPISGHRSVSWYQQTPGQGLQFLFEYFSETQRNKGNFPGRFSGRQFSNSRSEMNVSTLELGDSALYLCASSVTPGQGETQYFGPGTRLLVL.

The chain employs TRBV13 and TRBJ1-6, with a weak D call TRBD1 (6 bases). V was shortened by 5 bases and J by 10 bases, with 21 bases between the two germline ends. CDR1 and CDR2 (germline): PRHDT, FYEKMQ (reference sequence). The CDR3 is 16 residues long. Here the CDR3 DNA reads TGTGCCAGCAGCGGTACAGGGACGAGGAGACACTCACCCCTCCACTTT. This encodes CASSGTGTRRHSPLHF.

The genes are TRBV2 and TRBJ1-6; 7 bases map to TRBD1. The trim removed 4 bases at V and 7 bases at J, leaving 10 bases unmatched. Germline V gene sequence: CDR1 SNHLY, CDR2 FYNNEI. There are 16 residues in the CDR3. This CDR3 is CASSARATGSNSPLHF. DNA of the CDR3: TGTGCCAGCAGTGCAAGGGCGACAGGGTCGAATTCACCCCTCCACTTT.

The V gene is TRBV6-2 or TRBV6-3, the J gene TRBJ1-1; perhaps TRBD1 as D (5 bases). Germline CDR1 MNHEY, CDR2 SVGEGT. The V and J ends lost 8 bases and 1 base respectively, with 23 bases between them. The CDR3 has 17 amino acids. CDR3 residues: CASRSSGTPVRNTEAFF. CDR3 DNA: TGTGCCAGCCGGTCGTCCGGGACCCCGGTTCGGAACACTGAAGCTTTCTTT.

V is TRBV5-1 and J is TRBJ1-6, with TRBD1 as a possible D gene (5 bases). This CDR3 is 16 amino acids long. Trimming pared 0 bases from V and 0 bases from J, leaving 7 bases between. Germline CDR1 is SGHRS and CDR2 is YFSETQ. CDR3 region: CASSLDRNSYNSPLHF. The CDR3 DNA reads TGCGCCAGCAGCTTGGACAGGAACTCCTATAATTCACCCCTCCACTTT.

The gene calls are TRBV6-5 and TRBJ1-1; no reliable D call. The CDR3 has 14 residues. V dropped 2 bases and J dropped 8 bases, with 15 bases sitting between them. Looked up from germline, CDR1 is MNHEY and CDR2 is SVGAGI. The CDR3 protein is CASSYEAGMAEAFF. CDR3 DNA: TGTGCCAGCAGTTACGAGGCGGGGATGGCGGAAGCTTTCTTT.